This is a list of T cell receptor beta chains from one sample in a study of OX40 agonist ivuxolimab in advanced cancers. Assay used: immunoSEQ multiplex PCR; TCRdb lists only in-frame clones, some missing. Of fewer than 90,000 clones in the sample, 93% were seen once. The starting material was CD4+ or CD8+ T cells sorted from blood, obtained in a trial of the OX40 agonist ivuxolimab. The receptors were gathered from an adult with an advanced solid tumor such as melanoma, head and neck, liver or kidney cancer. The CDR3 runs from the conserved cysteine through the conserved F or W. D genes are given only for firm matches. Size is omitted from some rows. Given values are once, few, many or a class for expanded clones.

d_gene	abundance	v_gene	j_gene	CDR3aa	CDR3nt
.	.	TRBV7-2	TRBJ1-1	CASTPGWGQEAFF	TGTGCCAGCACGCCAGGGTGGGGGCAGGAAGCTTTCTTT
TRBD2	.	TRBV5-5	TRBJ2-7	CASSRTSASYEQYF	TGTGCCAGCAGCAGGACTAGCGCTTCCTACGAGCAGTACTTC
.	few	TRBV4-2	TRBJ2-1	CASSQVKNEQFF	TGTGCCAGCAGCCAAGTGAAGAATGAGCAGTTCTTC
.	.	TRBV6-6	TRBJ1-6	CASTGGVYNSPLHF	TGTGCCAGCACCGGGGGGGTATATAATTCACCCCTCCACTTT
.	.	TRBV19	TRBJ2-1	CASSLGGFNEQFF	TGTGCCAGTAGCCTGGGGGGATTCAATGAGCAGTTCTTC
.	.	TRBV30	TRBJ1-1	CAWSVPAEAFF	TGTGCCTGGAGTGTACCGGCTGAAGCTTTCTTT
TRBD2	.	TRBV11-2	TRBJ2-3	CASSRLAGVSNTDTQYF	TGTGCCAGCAGCCGACTAGCGGGAGTGTCAAACACAGATACGCAGTATTTT
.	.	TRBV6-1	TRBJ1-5	CASSDWGYQPQHF	TGTGCCAGCAGTGACTGGGGGTATCAGCCCCAGCATTTT
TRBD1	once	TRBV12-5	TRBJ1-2	CASGLADRGPIEGYTF	TGTGCTAGTGGTTTGGCAGACAGGGGGCCAATTGAGGGCTACACCTTC
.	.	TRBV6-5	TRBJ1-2	CASSYFQGWGYGYTF	TGTGCCAGCAGTTACTTCCAGGGGTGGGGCTATGGCTACACCTTC
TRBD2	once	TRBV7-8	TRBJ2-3	CASSRTSGRSDTQYF	TGTGCCAGCAGCCGCACTAGCGGGAGATCAGATACGCAGTATTTT
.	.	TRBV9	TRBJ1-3	CASSVDGSPGNTIYF	TGTGCCAGCAGCGTAGACGGTAGCCCTGGAAACACCATATATTTT
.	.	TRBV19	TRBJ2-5	CASSLETQYF	TGTGCCAGTAGTCTGGAGACCCAGTACTTC
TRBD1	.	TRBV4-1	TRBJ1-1	CASSQDVDRQFF	TGCGCCAGCAGCCAAGATGTGGACAGGCAATTCTTT
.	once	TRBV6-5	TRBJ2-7	CASSVSWGYEQYF	TGTGCCAGCAGCGTATCGTGGGGGTACGAGCAGTACTTC
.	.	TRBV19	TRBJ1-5	CASSIDLRGGQPQHF	TGTGCCAGTAGTATAGATCTCAGGGGCGGGCAGCCCCAGCATTTT
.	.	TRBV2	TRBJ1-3	CASRGPGSGNTIYF	TGTGCCAGCAGGGGACCGGGGTCCGGAAACACCATATATTTT
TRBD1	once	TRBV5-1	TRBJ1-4	CASSGGTGNEKLFF	TGCGCCAGCAGCGGCGGGACAGGGAATGAAAAACTGTTTTTT
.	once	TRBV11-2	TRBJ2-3	CASSLGGERSTDTQYF	TGTGCCAGCAGCTTAGGGGGGGAGCGGTCCACAGATACGCAGTATTTT
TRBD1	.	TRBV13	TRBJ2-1	CASSHRDRDYEQFF	TGTGCCAGCAGCCACCGGGACAGGGACTATGAGCAGTTCTTC
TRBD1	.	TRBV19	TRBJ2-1	CASSIISGQGVYNEQFF	TGTGCCAGTAGTATTATCTCGGGGCAGGGGGTTTACAATGAGCAGTTCTTC
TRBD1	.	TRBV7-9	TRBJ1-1	CASSLRQGWDTEAFF	TGTGCCAGCAGCTTAAGACAGGGGTGGGACACTGAAGCTTTCTTT
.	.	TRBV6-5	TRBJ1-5	CASKGTREDQPQHF	TGTGCCAGCAAAGGTACCCGGGAGGATCAGCCCCAGCATTTT
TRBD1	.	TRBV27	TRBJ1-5	CASRPTQGRPQHF	TGTGCCAGCAGGCCGACACAGGGGCGGCCCCAGCATTTT
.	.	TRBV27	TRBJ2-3	CASSLGLATDTQYF	TGTGCCAGCAGTTTAGGCTTGGCTACCGATACGCAGTATTTT
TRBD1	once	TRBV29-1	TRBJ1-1	CSDGQGNTEAFF	TGCAGCGACGGACAGGGTAACACTGAAGCTTTCTTT
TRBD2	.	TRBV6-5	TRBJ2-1	CASSPYGTSGGGLFF	TGTGCCAGCAGCCCATACGGGACTAGCGGGGGGGGGTTGTTCTTC
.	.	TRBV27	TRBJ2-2	CASSPAAGELFF	TGTGCCAGCAGTCCGGCCGCCGGGGAGCTGTTTTTT
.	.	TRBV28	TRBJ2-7	CASSFLFQGEQYF	TGTGCCAGCAGTTTCTTATTCCAAGGCGAGCAGTACTTC
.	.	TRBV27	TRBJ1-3	CASSEGFSGNTIYF	TGTGCCAGCAGTGAGGGTTTCTCTGGAAACACCATATATTTT
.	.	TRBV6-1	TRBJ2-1	CASSVLMENEQFF	TGTGCCAGCAGTGTGCTGATGGAAAATGAGCAGTTCTTC
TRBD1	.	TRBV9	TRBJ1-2	CASSLGKTGGDYYGYTF	TGTGCCAGCAGCCTAGGCAAGACAGGGGGCGACTACTATGGCTACACCTTC
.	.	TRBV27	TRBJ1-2	CASSRHRTDHYGYTF	TGTGCCAGCAGCCGACATCGGACAGATCACTATGGCTACACCTTC
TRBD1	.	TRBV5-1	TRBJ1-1	CASSSVTGALNTEAFF	TGCGCCAGCAGCTCGGTCACAGGGGCCCTGAACACTGAAGCTTTCTTT
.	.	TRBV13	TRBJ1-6	CASSLVAGNSPLHF	TGTGCCAGCAGCTTAGTGGCAGGCAATTCACCCCTCCACTTT
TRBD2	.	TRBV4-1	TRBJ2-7	CASSGVAGGSYEQYF	TGCGCCAGCAGCGGGGTAGCGGGGGGATCCTACGAGCAGTACTTC
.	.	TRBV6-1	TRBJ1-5	CASTGFGRDDQPQHF	TGTGCCAGCACGGGTTTCGGCAGGGACGATCAGCCCCAGCATTTT
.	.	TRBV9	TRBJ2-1	CASSVGGGTGFYNEQFF	TGTGCCAGCAGCGTAGGGGGCGGGACCGGGTTCTACAATGAGCAGTTCTTC
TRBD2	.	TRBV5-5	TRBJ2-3	CASSPEREPTDTQYF	TGTGCCAGCAGCCCCGAGCGGGAGCCGACAGATACGCAGTATTTT
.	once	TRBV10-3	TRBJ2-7	CAISEAPSYEQYF	TGTGCCATCAGTGAGGCGCCATCCTACGAGCAGTACTTC
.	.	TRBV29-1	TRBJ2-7	CSVEDRNRYEQYF	TGCAGCGTTGAAGATAGGAACAGATACGAGCAGTACTTC
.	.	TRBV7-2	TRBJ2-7	CASSLEATTYFYEQYF	TGTGCCAGCAGCTTAGAGGCGACCACCTACTTCTACGAGCAGTACTTC
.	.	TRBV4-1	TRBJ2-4	CASSQVGGFAKNIQYF	TGCGCCAGCAGCCAAGTTGGGGGGTTCGCCAAAAACATTCAGTACTTC
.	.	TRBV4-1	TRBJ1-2	CASSQSEGRDNYGYTF	TGCGCCAGCAGCCAATCGGAGGGCAGGGACAACTATGGCTACACCTTC
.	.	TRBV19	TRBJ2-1	CASSIGRLEQFF	TGTGCCAGTAGTATAGGTAGACTGGAGCAGTTCTTC
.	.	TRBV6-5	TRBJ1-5	CASSTKGPSFGPQHF	TGTGCCAGCAGTACCAAGGGCCCCTCGTTTGGGCCCCAGCATTTT
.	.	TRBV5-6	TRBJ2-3	CASSFGTDTQYF	TGTGCCAGCAGCTTTGGTACAGATACGCAGTATTTT
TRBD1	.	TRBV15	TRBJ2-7	CATSPGQGGYEQYF	TGTGCCACCAGCCCCGGACAGGGGGGTTACGAGCAGTACTTC
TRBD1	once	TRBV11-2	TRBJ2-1	CASSLGQTNEQFF	TGTGCCAGCAGCTTGGGACAGACGAATGAGCAGTTCTTC
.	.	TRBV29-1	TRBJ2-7	CSASVYSYEQYF	TGCAGCGCCTCGGTTTATTCCTACGAGCAGTACTTC
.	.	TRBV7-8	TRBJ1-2	CASSQRKQGTLGYTF	TGTGCCAGCAGCCAAAGGAAGCAGGGAACTTTGGGCTACACCTTC
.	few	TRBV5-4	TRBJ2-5	CASSFREIQETQYF	TGTGCCAGCAGCTTCCGAGAGATCCAAGAGACCCAGTACTTC
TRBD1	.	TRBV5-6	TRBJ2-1	CASSFGTDNNEQFF	TGTGCCAGCAGCTTCGGGACAGATAACAATGAGCAGTTCTTC
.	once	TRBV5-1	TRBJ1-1	CASSLGQKRTEAFF	TGCGCCAGCAGCTTGGGACAGAAGAGGACTGAAGCTTTCTTT
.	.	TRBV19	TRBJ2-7	CASSALKYTEGEQYF	TGTGCCAGTAGTGCACTCAAGTATACAGAGGGCGAGCAGTACTTC